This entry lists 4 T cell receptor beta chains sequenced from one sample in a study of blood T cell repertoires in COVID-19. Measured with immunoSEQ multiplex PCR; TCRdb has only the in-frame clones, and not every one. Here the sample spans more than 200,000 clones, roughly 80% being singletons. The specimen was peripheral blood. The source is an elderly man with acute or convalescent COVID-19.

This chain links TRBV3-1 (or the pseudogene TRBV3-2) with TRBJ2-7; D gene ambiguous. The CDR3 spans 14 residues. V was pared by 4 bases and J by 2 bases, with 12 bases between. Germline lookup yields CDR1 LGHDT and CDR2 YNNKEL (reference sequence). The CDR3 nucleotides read TGTGCCAGCAGCCCCCTCGGGTTTCCCTACGAGCAGTACTTC. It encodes CASSPLGFPYEQYF.

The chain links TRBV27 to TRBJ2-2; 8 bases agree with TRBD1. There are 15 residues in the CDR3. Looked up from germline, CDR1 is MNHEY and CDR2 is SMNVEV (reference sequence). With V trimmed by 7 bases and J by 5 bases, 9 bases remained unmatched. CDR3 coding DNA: TGTGCCAGCACCTTGGACAGGGCCCGGACCGGGGAGCTGTTTTTT. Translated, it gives CASTLDRARTGELFF.

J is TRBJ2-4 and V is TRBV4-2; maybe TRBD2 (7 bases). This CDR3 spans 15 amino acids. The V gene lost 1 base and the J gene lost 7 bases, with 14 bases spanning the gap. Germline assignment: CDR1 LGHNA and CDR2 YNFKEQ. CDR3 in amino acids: CASSQGEGGWNIQYF. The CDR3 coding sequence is TGTGCCAGCAGCCAAGGGGAGGGGGGATGGAACATTCAGTACTTC.

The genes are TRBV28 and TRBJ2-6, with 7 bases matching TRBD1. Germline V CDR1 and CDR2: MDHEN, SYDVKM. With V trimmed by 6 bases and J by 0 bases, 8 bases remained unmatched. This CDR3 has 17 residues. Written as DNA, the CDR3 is TGTGCCAGCAGATACACCGGGACAGCCTCTGGGGCCAACGTCCTGACTTTC. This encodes CASRYTGTASGANVLTF.